The text below deals with one TCR beta chain. V lost 1 base, J lost 11 bases, and 17 bases lay in between. The CDR3 runs 14 residues. Looked up from germline, CDR1 is LNHNV and CDR2 is YYDKDF (reference sequence). The data derive from a study of blood T cell repertoires in COVID-19. Study-wide context: The United States, Italy and Spain supplied acute and convalescent COVID-19 samples. PBMCs, B-cell-depleted T cells, or T cells were the source of the cDNA or gDNA that made up the material.

Original methodology: Amplification of reference gene primers was used by the study to estimate nucleated cell counts. Produced via immunoSEQ multiplex PCR; TCRdb's table is partial and in-frame only. V and J calls and clone size follow that table, whereas D and trimming were derived from the DNA. The repertoire consists of about 250,000 clones, with 70% to 90% occurring once and the leading ten covering roughly 1.7%. Cohorts were assigned according to the clinical history that participants reported. The sample taken for sequencing was PBMCs or T cells enriched from blood (not recorded which). This chain connects TRBV15 to TRBJ1-1; D perhaps matches TRBD1 (5 bases). This receptor was identified in a man aged 40-50 years who had recovered from COVID-19. CDR3 sequence: CATSRALGGVRAFF. The CDR3 region has the DNA TGTGCCACCAGCAGAGCTCTTGGAGGGGTAAGGGCTTTCTTT.